The rows below give T cell receptor beta chains drawn from one sample of a study of shared clonotypes between healthy human individuals. TCRdb's table, derived via immunoSEQ multiplex PCR, lists solely in-frame clones and lacks some. This table holds 400,000 to 500,000 clones, approximately 80% found once. Material for sequencing was PBMCs. The origin of the receptors is a woman aged 35 to 49 in good health. Some clones in this sample may be carry-over from other donors' samples. Each CDR3 is given with its conserved first and last residue. D genes are given only for firm matches. Clone size is given for some rows only: seen once, a few or many times, or a class if the clone is expanded.

V: TRBV5-4; J: TRBJ2-1; size: .; D: TRBD2; CDR3: CASSSRLAGDYNEQFF; DNA: TGTGCCAGCAGCTCTAGACTAGCGGGAGATTACAATGAGCAGTTCTTC
V: TRBV21-1; J: TRBJ2-5; size: once; D: .; CDR3: CASSKASGTAGQETQYF; DNA: TGTGCCAGCAGCAAAGCATCCGGGACAGCCGGACAAGAGACCCAGTACTTC
V: TRBV6-4; J: TRBJ1-5; size: .; D: .; CDR3: CASSDGLRNQPQHF; DNA: TGTGCCAGCAGTGACGGGCTCAGAAATCAGCCCCAGCATTTT
V: TRBV6-8; J: TRBJ2-7; size: .; D: .; CDR3: CASIPGESHEQYF; DNA: TGTGCCAGCATTCCGGGAGAATCCCACGAGCAGTACTTC
V: TRBV6-1; J: TRBJ2-1; size: .; D: TRBD2; CDR3: CASRTSGDNEQFF; DNA: TGTGCCAGCAGGACTAGCGGGGACAATGAGCAGTTCTTC
V: TRBV19; J: TRBJ1-2; size: .; D: TRBD1; CDR3: CASTPRRGTGGYTF; DNA: TGTGCCAGTACCCCCCGCAGGGGGACCGGAGGCTACACCTTC
V: TRBV4-3; J: TRBJ1-4; size: .; D: .; CDR3: CASSQDPPGSNEKLFF; DNA: TGCGCCAGCAGCCAAGATCCCCCGGGATCTAATGAAAAACTGTTTTTT
V: TRBV30; J: TRBJ1-2; size: few; D: TRBD1; CDR3: CAWSVLHPVWGQGIGYGYTF; DNA: TGTGCCTGGAGTGTACTTCATCCTGTTTGGGGACAGGGAATAGGATATGGCTACACCTTC
V: TRBV2; J: TRBJ1-2; size: .; D: .; CDR3: CASSAEGSNYGYTF; DNA: TGTGCCAGCAGTGCGGAGGGTTCTAACTATGGCTACACCTTC
V: TRBV15; J: TRBJ2-7; size: .; D: .; CDR3: CATSARLGPYEQYF; DNA: TGTGCCACCAGCGCACGACTAGGACCCTACGAGCAGTACTTC
V: TRBV7-2; J: TRBJ2-5; size: .; D: .; CDR3: CASSLGGGRETQYF; DNA: TGTGCCAGCAGCTTAGGTGGGGGGCGCGAGACCCAGTACTTC
V: TRBV30; J: TRBJ1-1; size: .; D: .; CDR3: CAWSVRTPEAFF; DNA: TGTGCCTGGAGTGTCCGTACCCCTGAAGCTTTCTTT
V: TRBV5-1; J: TRBJ1-1; size: .; D: .; CDR3: CASSLSPGSTNTEAFF; DNA: TGCGCCAGCAGCTTGAGTCCGGGCAGTACGAACACTGAAGCTTTCTTT
V: TRBV9; J: TRBJ1-2; size: .; D: .; CDR3: CASSVASRATNYGYTF; DNA: TGTGCCAGCAGCGTTGCGAGCCGGGCCACTAACTATGGCTACACCTTC
V: TRBV18; J: TRBJ1-1; size: .; D: .; CDR3: CASSPAGKRDTEAFF; DNA: TGTGCCAGCTCCCCAGCGGGGAAACGGGACACTGAAGCTTTCTTT
V: TRBV7-8; J: TRBJ2-3; size: .; D: .; CDR3: CASSPRRWDPTDTQYF; DNA: TGTGCCAGCAGCCCTAGGCGGTGGGACCCCACAGATACGCAGTATTTT
V: TRBV9; J: TRBJ2-5; size: .; D: TRBD2; CDR3: CASSVVSGSETQYF; DNA: TGTGCCAGCAGCGTAGTTAGCGGGAGTGAGACCCAGTACTTC
V: TRBV5-4; J: TRBJ2-7; size: .; D: .; CDR3: CASSLAGGTTNYEQYF; DNA: TGTGCCAGCAGCTTGGCGGGTGGGACGACTAACTACGAGCAGTACTTC